This TCR beta chain was sequenced in a study of identical twins. The CDR3 consists of 15 residues. Trimming removed 0 bases at V and 0 bases at J, with 8 bases between. Germline CDR1 is LGHDT and CDR2 is YNNKEL (reference sequence). TCRdb reprocessed the 5' RACE reads with MiXCR, giving one entry per CDR3 protein. The table has a few hundred thousand distinct CDR3 sequences, 5% to 7% seen once. This clonotype has ten or more counts. The same sample was also studied in work on T cells expressing NK-cell markers.

The source is a woman in her late teens or twenties in good health. V is TRBV3-1 and J is TRBJ1-2; D unresolved. What was sequenced was CD8+ T cells sorted from blood. The CDR3 spells CASSQDWSANYGYTF. CDR3 nucleotide sequence: TGTGCCAGCAGCCAAGATTGGAGCGCTAACTATGGCTACACCTTC. The full variable domain, in which reference TRBV3-1 and TRBJ1-2 provide the parts outside the CDR3, is DTAVSQTPKYLVTQMGNDKSIKCEQNLGHDTMYWYKQDSKKFLKIMFSYNNKELIINETVPNRFSPKSPDKAHLNLHINSLELGDSAVYFCASSQDWSANYGYTFGSGTRLTVV.